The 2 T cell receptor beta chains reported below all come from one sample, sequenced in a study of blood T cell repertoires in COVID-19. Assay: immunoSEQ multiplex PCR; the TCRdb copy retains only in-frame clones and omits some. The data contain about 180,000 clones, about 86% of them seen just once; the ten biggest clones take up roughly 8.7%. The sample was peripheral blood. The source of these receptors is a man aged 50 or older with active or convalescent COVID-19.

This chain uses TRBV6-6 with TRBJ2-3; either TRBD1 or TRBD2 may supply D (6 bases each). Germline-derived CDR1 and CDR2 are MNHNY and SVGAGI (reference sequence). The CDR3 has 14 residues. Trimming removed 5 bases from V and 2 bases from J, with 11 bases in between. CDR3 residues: CASSRGLITDTQYF. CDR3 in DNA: TGTGCCAGCAGTCGGGGGCTTATCACAGATACGCAGTATTTT.

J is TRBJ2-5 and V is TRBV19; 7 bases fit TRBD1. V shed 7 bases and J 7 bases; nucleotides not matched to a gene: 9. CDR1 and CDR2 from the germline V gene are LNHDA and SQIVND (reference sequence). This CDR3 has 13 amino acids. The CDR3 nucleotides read TGTGCCAGTACCACAGCCGGGACAGCGACCCAGTACTTC. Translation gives CASTTAGTATQYF. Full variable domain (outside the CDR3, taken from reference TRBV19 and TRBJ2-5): DGGITQSPKYLFRKEGQNVTLSCEQNLNHDAMYWYRQDPGQGLRLIYYSQIVNDFQKGDIAEGYSVSREKKESFPLTVTSAQKNPTAFYLCASTTAGTATQYFGPGTRLLVL.